A selection of T cell receptor beta chains follows, all from one sample in a study of blood T cell repertoires in COVID-19. The protocol was immunoSEQ multiplex PCR, while the TCRdb copy is restricted to in-frame clones and leaves out a portion. The data contain tens of thousands of clones, around 82% of them singletons. The sequencing input was peripheral blood. These receptors came from a human donor in a cohort sampled during active COVID-19. Each CDR3 is given without its conserved first and last residue.

V: TRBV6-1
J: TRBJ1-5
CDR3: ASSEDSFAPQH

V: TRBV19
J: TRBJ1-2
CDR3: ASSWGQGGYGYT

V: TRBV27
J: TRBJ1-5
CDR3: ASPSRRGARIQPQH

V: TRBV2
J: TRBJ1-5
CDR3: ASSAAQGYQPQH

V: TRBV12-3/TRBV12-4
J: TRBJ2-7
CDR3: ATSPGVSAEQY

V: TRBV9
J: TRBJ2-1
CDR3: ASSVDLRNEQF

V: TRBV5-1
J: TRBJ2-2
CDR3: ASSLALRGGSNTGELF

V: TRBV7-9
J: TRBJ2-2
CDR3: ASSPPGLAGRGTGELF

V: TRBV28
J: TRBJ2-7
CDR3: ASRGTGNSYEQY

V: TRBV2
J: TRBJ1-2
CDR3: ASLTGTPYGYT

V: TRBV28
J: TRBJ2-7
CDR3: ATAGRYEQY

V: TRBV9
J: TRBJ2-5
CDR3: ASSVDSGETQY

V: TRBV4-1
J: TRBJ2-4
CDR3: ASSRGGGVDIQY

V: TRBV6-2/TRBV6-3
J: TRBJ2-1
CDR3: ASSYSGAGEQF

V: TRBV28
J: TRBJ2-7
CDR3: ASTLGGGYEQY

V: TRBV28
J: TRBJ2-7
CDR3: ASGPPGYEQY

V: TRBV18
J: TRBJ2-1
CDR3: ASSEDRPLRYEQF

V: TRBV19
J: TRBJ2-4
CDR3: ASSSGQGKNIQY

V: TRBV5-1
J: TRBJ1-3
CDR3: ASSYDISGNTIY

V: TRBV5-1
J: TRBJ1-3
CDR3: ASRPQWGGGNTIY

V: TRBV19
J: TRBJ2-2
CDR3: ASTISSSSLSTGELF

V: TRBV30
J: TRBJ1-5
CDR3: AWSRQGNQPQH

V: TRBV28
J: TRBJ1-2
CDR3: ASRTGQGRNGYT

V: TRBV18
J: TRBJ2-1
CDR3: ASSPYLSGGADNEQF

V: TRBV28
J: TRBJ2-7
CDR3: ASSLGRGDIEQY

V: TRBV28
J: TRBJ2-5
CDR3: ASRPDRGSSETQY

V: TRBV7-2
J: TRBJ1-5
CDR3: ASSLREHQH

V: TRBV21-1
J: TRBJ2-2
CDR3: ASSDGQEEGTGELF

V: TRBV3-1/TRBV3-2
J: TRBJ1-2
CDR3: ASSQGGVQI

V: TRBV7-8
J: TRBJ2-3
CDR3: ASSLAAASTDTQY

V: TRBV7-9
J: TRBJ2-2
CDR3: ASSLGSHGTNTGELF

V: TRBV3-1/TRBV3-2
J: TRBJ2-2
CDR3: ASSLRTSVIGELF

V: TRBV30
J: TRBJ1-4
CDR3: AWSPDTSATNEKLF

V: TRBV18
J: TRBJ1-4
CDR3: ASSLDPASTLF

V: TRBV5-1
J: TRBJ1-5
CDR3: ASRPGMSSNQPQH

V: TRBV30
J: TRBJ1-3
CDR3: AWGIQGLGNTIY

V: TRBV5-1
J: TRBJ1-2
CDR3: ASSPGQYYGYT

V: TRBV5-5
J: TRBJ1-1
CDR3: ASSSGTAGTEAF

V: TRBV24-1
J: TRBJ1-1
CDR3: ATSSPGTEAF

V: TRBV9
J: TRBJ2-2
CDR3: ASSRQGTANTGELF

V: TRBV28
J: TRBJ2-7
CDR3: ASGPMSYEQY

V: TRBV5-1
J: TRBJ2-7
CDR3: ASTIGGQGARQY

V: TRBV19
J: TRBJ2-2
CDR3: ASTPGQGYTGELF

V: TRBV18
J: TRBJ2-3
CDR3: ASSPGWGVTDTQY

V: TRBV28
J: TRBJ1-6
CDR3: ASKTGDSPLH

V: TRBV2
J: TRBJ2-3
CDR3: ASRGQGSTDTQY

V: TRBV28
J: TRBJ1-3
CDR3: AHNRGGSGNTIY

V: TRBV7-2
J: TRBJ1-4
CDR3: ASSLALWPRGPNEKLF

V: TRBV28
J: TRBJ1-6
CDR3: ASSIPGRGSPLH

V: TRBV7-9
J: TRBJ2-7
CDR3: ATTEAYEQY

V: TRBV27
J: TRBJ2-3
CDR3: ASTYRGGATDTQY

V: TRBV2
J: TRBJ1-1
CDR3: ASREQQGGTEAF

V: TRBV30
J: TRBJ1-6
CDR3: AWSIGGRAGDSPLH

V: TRBV18
J: TRBJ2-7
CDR3: ASSPLQGASYEQY

V: TRBV2
J: TRBJ2-1
CDR3: ASSRTLAGGAFGDEQF